Presented here are 2 T cell receptor beta chains from one specimen sequenced in a study of cytomegalovirus exposure and HLA in healthy donors. TCRdb's table, derived via immunoSEQ multiplex PCR, lists solely in-frame clones and lacks some. The sample contains around 150,000 clones, under 90% of which appear only once. Sequenced material: PBMCs. These receptors all come from a woman aged 18-30 years in good health and CMV-seropositive.

The chain has TRBV27 and TRBJ2-1, with D hard to call. This CDR3 comprises 15 residues. V was cut by 3 bases and J by 5 bases, with 14 bases left in between. Germline-derived CDR1 and CDR2 are MNHEY and SMNVEV (reference sequence). This chain's CDR3 is CASSFIPNANNEQFF. The CDR3 coding sequence is TGTGCCAGCAGTTTCATACCTAACGCAAACAATGAGCAGTTCTTC.

The gene calls are TRBV5-1 and TRBJ2-1, with TRBD2 matching over 9 bases. V lost 2 bases and J lost 5; bases outside the gene matches: 8. This CDR3 comprises 16 residues. The germline gives CDR1 SGHRS, CDR2 YFSETQ. The CDR3 spells CASSFKTGLADNEQFF. The CDR3 DNA reads TGCGCCAGCAGCTTCAAAACGGGACTAGCAGACAATGAGCAGTTCTTC.